The rows below give T cell receptor beta chains drawn from one sample of a study of human thymus T cells. The assay was immunoSEQ multiplex PCR, and TCRdb's table has in-frame clones only and misses some. The repertoire holds about 78,000 clones, with 96% as singletons. The sample comprised thymus tissue. The receptors here all came from a boy younger than two with a congenital heart defect but otherwise immunologically healthy. Each CDR3 is given without its conserved first and last residue.

v_call,j_call,cdr3_aa
TRBV18,TRBJ2-5,ASSLTEEETQY
TRBV5-1,TRBJ2-7,ASSLVWQDNYEQY
TRBV27,TRBJ2-1,ASSPPDTSSYNEQF
TRBV5-1,TRBJ1-2,ASSLKLKRGIYGYT
TRBV14,TRBJ2-2,ASSQEGDRGAGELF
TRBV6-5,TRBJ2-7,ASSYSRDGAYEQY
TRBV7-3,TRBJ2-6,ASSPRQGGAGSGANVLT
TRBV5-1,TRBJ2-5,ASSYVKRGTYQETQY
TRBV28,TRBJ1-5,ASNGIPSDKKDGQPQH
TRBV11-2,TRBJ2-6,ASSRDRGHGANVLT
TRBV2,TRBJ2-7,ASSDPLARLGYEQY
TRBV5-4,TRBJ1-6,ASSRLSSYNSPLH
TRBV14,TRBJ1-1,ASSQDRGRDEVPGSEAF
TRBV5-6,TRBJ2-7,ASSLSFQGGGNYEQY
TRBV7-2,TRBJ2-3,ASSLAGKRGEKMSGRIDTQY
TRBV5-1,TRBJ2-7,ASSPPGAFSYEQY
TRBV5-6,TRBJ1-2,ASSLAKVPRGYT
TRBV10-3,TRBJ1-1,AISDRGPFHGNTEAF
TRBV10-3,TRBJ2-7,AISPFSQGTYEQY
TRBV6-5,TRBJ1-1,ASSRGGRTEAF
TRBV7-8,TRBJ1-2,ASSLRQGAGGYT
TRBV19,TRBJ1-4,ASTGTNRATNEKLF
TRBV5-1,TRBJ1-3,ASSLPTRESSGNTIY
TRBV27,TRBJ2-7,ASSALGDEQY
TRBV5-4,TRBJ2-1,ASSFEGWDRGKRGNEQF
TRBV27,TRBJ2-1,ASSPLPSSYNEQF
TRBV19,TRBJ1-1,ASSHWDSPGGGTEAF